This T cell receptor (beta chain) stems from a study of T cells in Graves' hyperthyroidism and ophthalmopathy. The V end lost 9 bases, the J end lost 0 bases, and 12 bases lay between the germline ends. This CDR3 is 15 amino acids long. CDR1 MNHGY and CDR2 SVAAGI come from the germline V gene. Authors of the study amplified TCR beta CDR3 regions from RNA transcripts. HTBI primers were used for first-round RT-PCR of the TCR CDR3. TCRdb re-called the multiplex PCR reads through MiXCR, storing one row per CDR3 protein. This sample has some 380,000 distinct CDR3 sequences; roughly 14% occur once, and the top ten carry around 21%. Using around 10 ml of fresh peripheral blood, PBMCs were prepared.

The chain combines TRBV6-9 with TRBJ1-6, with no clear D. Sequenced input: blood. This sequence originates from a man aged 25 to 40 with Graves' hyperthyroidism that later progressed to Graves' ophthalmopathy. The CDR3 bases are TGTGCCAGTCCGTTACTGAGCTCCTATAATTCACCCCTCCACTTT. Protein sequence: CASPLLSSYNSPLHF.